This T cell receptor beta chain was obtained from a study of monozygotic twins with inflammatory bowel disease. CDR1 and CDR2 (germline): MNHEY, SVGAGI. The CDR3 totals 17 residues. Following a re-call of the 5' RACE reads, TCRdb has one entry per CDR3 protein and lacks DNA. The ten most abundant clones cover 2% to 3% of a sample with more than 300,000 distinct CDR3 sequences. Sample: blood. This chain joins TRBV6-5 and TRBJ2-1; the TCRdb call, TRBD1, lacks DNA for checking. This receptor was obtained from a human donor with ulcerative colitis or Crohn's disease, or a healthy co-twin of an affected twin (not recorded which). The CDR3 sequence is CASSFSGTGGYHNEQFF.